One sample yielded the 9 T cell receptor beta chains listed below, sequenced in a study of cytomegalovirus exposure and HLA in healthy donors. The PCR made use of 60 Vbeta and 13 Jbeta primers. TCRdb's table, derived via immunoSEQ multiplex PCR, lists solely in-frame clones and lacks some. The sample has 95,000 to 100,000 clones, more than 80% seen once. Specimen: PBMCs. Receptors were obtained from a man aged 25 to 40 in good health and CMV-seronegative.

The V and J genes are TRBV5-4 and TRBJ2-7; 7 bases are a match to TRBD2. V lost 3 bases to trimming and J lost 5 bases; unmatched junction nucleotides: 8. CDR1 and CDR2 (germline): SGHNT, YYREEE (reference sequence). This CDR3 is 14 amino acids long. As DNA, the CDR3 is TGTGCCAGCAGCTGGGGGGGAGGGCCCCACGAGCAGTACTTC. Amino acids: CASSWGGGPHEQYF.

Concerning this clone itself: One junction end does not reproduce the germline sequence, and a read error may be involved. The identical CDR3 is also encoded by other nucleotide sequences in the sample. The chain is built from TRBV7-9 and TRBJ1-1; a possible D gene is TRBD1 (6 bases). CDR3 length: 12 residues. Germline CDR1 reads SEHNR; CDR2 reads FQNEAQ (reference sequence). The CDR3 DNA reads TGTGCTAGCAGCCCGGACAGAAATGAAGCTTTCTTT. Its translation: CASSPDRNEAFF.

The rearrangement links TRBV28 to TRBJ1-5; perhaps TRBD1 as D (6 bases). Trimming pared 6 bases from V and 4 bases from J, leaving 10 bases between. Germline-derived CDR1 and CDR2 are MDHEN and SYDVKM. The length of the CDR3 is 13 residues. This CDR3 reads CASRTGYNQPQHF. CDR3 sequence (DNA): TGTGCCAGCAGGACAGGTTATAATCAGCCCCAGCATTTT. Together with reference TRBV28 and TRBJ1-5, the CDR3 gives the full variable domain: DVKVTQSSRYLVKRTGEKVFLECVQDMDHENMFWYRQDPGLGLRLIYFSYDVKMKEKGDIPEGYSVSREKKERFSLILESASTNQTSMYLCASRTGYNQPQHFGDGTRLSIL.

The chain has TRBV7-7 and TRBJ2-3, with D possibly matching TRBD2 (5 bases). The CDR3 covers 15 residues. Trimming took 2 bases from V and 6 from J, leaving 15 bases between them. Germline lookup yields CDR1 SSHAT and CDR2 FNYEAQ (reference sequence). CDR3 nucleotide sequence: TGTGCCAGCAGCTTAACCTCGAACCCGGGGGATACGCAGTATTTT. Translated, it gives CASSLTSNPGDTQYF.

The chain carries TRBV29-1 and TRBJ2-3, with TRBD2 matching over 7 bases. The trim removed 2 bases at V and 0 bases at J, leaving 5 bases unmatched. CDR3 length: 15 amino acids. Germline CDR1 and CDR2: SQVTM and ANQGSEA. CDR3 in amino acids: CSVERSGASTDTQYF. In DNA, the CDR3 is TGCAGCGTTGAAAGAAGCGGGGCTAGCACAGATACGCAGTATTTT.

J is TRBJ2-2 and V is TRBV7-2; possible D gene TRBD1, 5 bases. Germline V gene data show CDR1 as SGHTA and CDR2 as FQGNSA. The CDR3 runs to 14 residues. Trimming took off 2 bases at V and 2 bases at J, with 6 bases between the two ends. Here the CDR3 reads CASSLQGNTGELFF. In nucleotides, the CDR3 is TGTGCCAGCAGCTTACAGGGAAACACCGGGGAGCTGTTTTTT. The variable domain in full, with the rest retrieved from reference TRBV7-2 and TRBJ2-2, is GAGVSQSPSNKVTEKGKDVELRCDPISGHTALYWYRQSLGQGLEFLIYFQGNSAPDKSGLPSDRFSAERTGGSVSTLTIQRTQQEDSAVYLCASSLQGNTGELFFGEGSRLTVL.

This chain links TRBV7-9 with TRBJ2-7, with D tentatively TRBD1 (6 bases). The germline CDR1 and CDR2 sequences are SEHNR and FQNEAQ (reference sequence). The CDR3 is made up of 16 amino acids. The V end lost 4 bases, the J end lost 5 bases, and 21 bases lay between the germline ends. CDR3: CASSSPRGRGSHEQYF. The CDR3, as DNA: TGTGCCAGCAGCTCCCCCAGGGGCAGGGGTTCCCACGAGCAGTACTTC. The entire variable domain, with the rest obtained from reference TRBV7-9 and TRBJ2-7, is as follows: DTGVSQNPRHKITKRGQNVTFRCDPISEHNRLYWYRQTLGQGPEFLTYFQNEAQLEKSRLLSDRFSAERPKGSFSTLEIQRTEQGDSAMYLCASSSPRGRGSHEQYFGPGTRLTVT.

The rearrangement uses TRBV15 and TRBJ1-2; D is ambiguous. V gave up 5 bases and J gave up 0 bases, with 10 bases separating them. The CDR3 length is 14 residues. In germline, CDR1 is LNHNV, CDR2 YYDKDF (reference sequence). CDR3 coding DNA: TGTGCCACCAGCGAGAGGCGGTCTAACTATGGCTACACCTTC. It yields the protein CATSERRSNYGYTF. Drawing the rest from reference TRBV15 and TRBJ1-2, the complete variable domain is DAMVIQNPRYQVTQFGKPVTLSCSQTLNHNVMYWYQQKSSQAPKLLFHYYDKDFNNEADTPDNFQSRRPNTSFCFLDIRSPGLGDTAMYLCATSERRSNYGYTFGSGTRLTVV.

V gene TRBV5-4 combines with J gene TRBJ2-1, with 9 positions matching TRBD2. In germline, CDR1 is SGHNT, CDR2 YYREEE (reference sequence). The V and J ends lost 3 bases and 6 bases, in that order; junction bases with no gene match: 7. CDR3 size: 15 residues. CDR3 amino acids: CASSSRGGNPNEQFF. CDR3 nucleotides: TGTGCCAGCAGCTCGCGGGGGGGGAATCCCAATGAGCAGTTCTTC.